These 20 T cell receptor beta chains were sequenced from one sample in a study of response to subunit inactivated influenza vaccine. MiXCR, applied by TCRdb to the RT-PCR reads, yields one record per CDR3 protein. The sample includes more than 250,000 distinct CDR3 sequences, 20% to 25% seen only once; the top ten take roughly 10%. The sequencing used PBMCs from blood, collected less than 22 months after vaccination. All receptors derive from a man aged 45 to 70 who received an inactivated influenza vaccine.

This clonotype has just a few counts. The chain uses TRBV10-3 and TRBJ1-1; D unresolved. This CDR3 spans 13 amino acids. V dropped 10 bases and J dropped 3 bases, with 15 bases sitting between them. Germline assignment: CDR1 ENHRY and CDR2 SYGVKD. CDR3 residues: CATRTAKDTEAFF. The CDR3 nucleotides are TGTGCCACCCGGACGGCAAAGGACACTGAAGCTTTCTTT.

This clonotype was picked up a small number of times. The J gene is TRBJ1-5, the V gene TRBV12-3 or TRBV12-4; D not certain. Trimming took off 1 base at V and 3 bases at J, with 10 bases between the two ends. The CDR3 runs to 15 residues. The chain's CDR3 is CASSLERGANQPQHF. The CDR3 DNA reads TGTGCCAGCAGTTTAGAGCGGGGTGCCAATCAGCCCCAGCATTTT.

This chain uses TRBV11-3 with TRBJ2-1; 9 nucleotides match TRBD2. The CDR3 sequence is 16 residues long. Germline V gene data show CDR1 as SGHNT and CDR2 as YENEEA. With 5 bases clipped from V and 7 bases from J, the junction kept 12 bases outside the gene matches. As DNA, the CDR3 is TGTGCCAGCAGCCCCAGTAACGCGGGAGGGCCAAATGAGCAGTTCTTC. It yields the protein CASSPSNAGGPNEQFF.

The genes are TRBV20-1 and TRBJ1-1, with TRBD1 as a possible D gene (6 bases). There are 13 residues in the CDR3. V lost 5 bases and J 7 bases, leaving 17 bases between the germline ends. CDR1 DFQATT and CDR2 SNEGSKA come from the germline V gene (reference sequence). CDR3: CSADRDTGFEAFF. CDR3 coding DNA: TGCAGTGCTGACCGGGACACGGGCTTTGAAGCTTTCTTT.

To note about this clonotype: No conserved phenylalanine or tryptophan is present at the end of the CDR3, so a read error is the likely explanation. J is TRBJ2-7 and V is TRBV5-1; either TRBD1 or TRBD2 may fit D (5 bases each). The CDR3 runs 15 residues. The V end lost 4 bases, the J end lost 5 bases, and 19 bases lay between the germline ends. Germline V CDR1 and CDR2: SGHRS, YFSETQ. The DNA for the CDR3 is TGCGCCAGCAGCGGGGACCTTACCCGCACAGACGAGCAGTACCTC. It yields the protein CASSGDLTRTDEQYL.

CDR3 nucleotides: TGCGCCAGCAGCTTGGCTAGCGGGAGCTACGAGCAGTACTTC. This gives the protein CASSLASGSYEQYF. J is TRBJ2-7 and V is TRBV5-1; 10 bases align to TRBD2. V shed 0 bases, J shed 3 bases, and the junction held 0 bases outside the gene matches. This CDR3 is built from 14 residues. CDR1 is SGHRS and CDR2 is YFSETQ in the germline V gene.

This clonotype was counted between two and nine times. The J gene is TRBJ1-5, the V gene TRBV20-1; D is unresolved. The V gene's germline CDR1 is DFQATT and CDR2 SNEGSKA (reference sequence). The CDR3 is 14 residues long. The V end was cut by 2 bases, the J end by 0 bases, with 8 bases between. CDR3 sequence: CSARLGTSNQPQHF. Here the CDR3 DNA reads TGCAGTGCTAGACTGGGCACTAGCAATCAGCCCCAGCATTTT.

In DNA, the CDR3 is TGCAGTGCCGGGGGGTACACCCGCACAGATACGCAGTATTTT. This encodes CSAGGYTRTDTQYF. The chain couples TRBV20-1 to TRBJ2-3; 7 bases line up with TRBD2. With V trimmed by 6 bases and J by 1 base, 7 bases remained unmatched. This CDR3 has 14 residues. The germline V gene has CDR1 DFQATT and CDR2 SNEGSKA (reference sequence).

With respect to this clonotype: This may be a read error: a much more frequent sequence differs by one nucleotide. V gene TRBV4-2 combines with J gene TRBJ1-4, with a tentative D call TRBD1 (6 bases). V was shortened by 0 bases and J by 10 bases, with 18 bases between the two germline ends. The CDR3 consists of 16 residues. The germline gives CDR1 LGHNA, CDR2 YNFKEQ. The CDR3 DNA reads TGTGCCAGCAGCCAAGATCCCGGGGGGCGTGTCGGAAAACTGTTTTTT. It yields the protein CASSQDPGGRVGKLFF.

The chain joins TRBV18 to TRBJ1-1; weak D call: TRBD1 (6 bases). This CDR3 contains 14 residues. Germline V gene data show CDR1 as KGHSH and CDR2 as LQKENI. Trimming removed 0 bases at V and 11 bases at J, with 16 bases between. This CDR3 reads CASSPPGAPERAFF. CDR3 bases: TGTGCCAGCTCACCACCGGGGGCCCCAGAACGGGCTTTCTTT. The full variable domain, in which reference TRBV18 and TRBJ1-1 provide the parts outside the CDR3, is NAGVMQNPRHLVRRRGQEARLRCSPMKGHSHVYWYRQLPEEGLKFMVYLQKENIIDESGMPKERFSAEFPKEGPSILRIQQVVRGDSAAYFCASSPPGAPERAFFGQGTRLTVV.

This clonotype was detected only a few times. The rearrangement joins TRBV20-1 to TRBJ1-6, with D tentatively TRBD1 (6 bases). Germline lookup yields CDR1 DFQATT and CDR2 SNEGSKA (reference sequence). V lost 6 bases to trimming and J lost 0 bases, with 12 bases between them. This CDR3 has 15 amino acids. The CDR3 protein is CSAKGGSSYNSPLHF. DNA for the CDR3: TGCAGTGCCAAAGGGGGGAGCTCCTATAATTCACCCCTCCACTTT.

The V and J genes are TRBV6-1 and TRBJ2-7; D might be TRBD1 or TRBD2, each matching 5 bases. This CDR3 is built from 16 residues. V lost 5 bases to trimming and J lost 6 bases, with 23 bases between them. Germline V gene data show CDR1 as MNHNS and CDR2 as SASEGT. CDR3 sequence reads: CASSPLPGTVSGEQYF. For the CDR3, the DNA is TGTGCCAGCAGTCCTCTCCCCGGGACGGTTTCGGGCGAGCAGTACTTC.

This clonotype was observed a few times. J is TRBJ1-2 and V is TRBV5-6; a weak D match, TRBD1 (5 bases). The CDR3 consists of 14 residues. Trimming left V 6 bases short and J 6 bases short, with 18 bases between. CDR1 is SGHDT, CDR2 YYEEEE, per germline. The CDR3 here is CASTVEGRKNGYTF. CDR3 sequence (DNA): TGTGCCAGCACCGTTGAGGGGAGGAAAAATGGCTACACCTTC.

The V and J genes are TRBV27 and TRBJ2-1, with TRBD2 identical over 9 bases. From germline, CDR1 is MNHEY and CDR2 SMNVEV (reference sequence). The trim removed 2 bases at V and 10 bases at J, leaving 12 bases unmatched. The CDR3 loop spans 16 amino acids. CDR3 nucleotides: TGTGCCAGCAGTTTAGGGGTCGGGACTAGCCTGAAGGAGCAGTTCTTC. Protein sequence: CASSLGVGTSLKEQFF.

Ten or more counts support this clonotype. This rearrangement joins TRBV29-1 to TRBJ1-1; D is undetermined. Germline V gene sequence: CDR1 SQVTM, CDR2 ANQGSEA. With 2 bases removed from V and 0 bases from J, the gap between germline ends came to 7 bases. The CDR3 runs to 13 residues. CDR3 in amino acids: CSVEKRLNTEAFF. The CDR3 DNA reads TGCAGCGTTGAAAAGCGGCTGAACACTGAAGCTTTCTTT.

This clonotype was picked up many times. The chain employs TRBV20-1 and TRBJ1-6, with D uncertain. Between the trimmed V and J ends, which lost 3 bases and 7 bases, there was a span of 19 bases. The CDR3 is 16 residues long. From germline, CDR1 is DFQATT and CDR2 SNEGSKA (reference sequence). The chain's CDR3 is CSARRVVGNRNSPLHF. The CDR3 DNA reads as TGCAGTGCTAGGCGGGTCGTGGGGAATCGGAATTCACCCCTCCACTTT.

V is TRBV11-2 and J is TRBJ2-7; 12 bases are a match to TRBD1. CDR1 and CDR2 (germline): SGHAT, FQNNGV. The CDR3 covers 18 residues. V gave up 5 bases and J gave up 5 bases; unmatched junction bases: 16. The CDR3 sequence: CASSQGQGATLGFNEQYF. Written as DNA, the CDR3 is TGTGCCAGCAGCCAGGGACAGGGGGCTACGCTAGGGTTTAACGAGCAGTACTTC. Together with reference TRBV11-2 and TRBJ2-7, the CDR3 gives the full variable domain: EAGVAQSPRYKIIEKRQSVAFWCNPISGHATLYWYQQILGQGPKLLIQFQNNGVVDDSQLPKDRFSAERLKGVDSTLKIQPAKLEDSAVYLCASSQGQGATLGFNEQYFGPGTRLTVT.

With regard to this clonotype: No conserved phenylalanine or tryptophan is present at the end of the CDR3, so a read error is the likely explanation. The DNA is omitted, as the CDR3 cannot be located on it reliably, and the CDR3 follows TCRdb's listing. The V call is TRBV7-2, the J call TRBJ2-7. CDR1 and CDR2 from the germline V gene are SGHTA and FQGNSA. The CDR3 totals 12 residues, both ends included. The CDR3 is CASSLASFERYL.

The chain couples TRBV29-1 to TRBJ1-1; D is uncertain. Trimming left V 2 bases short and J 1 base short, with 5 bases between. This CDR3 spans 12 amino acids. From germline, CDR1 is SQVTM and CDR2 ANQGSEA. The CDR3 nucleotides are TGCAGCGTTGAACAGGCGAACACTGAAGCTTTCTTT. It encodes CSVEQANTEAFF.

This clonotype was seen a handful of times. The chain links TRBV7-9 to TRBJ2-3; 13 bases agree with TRBD2. J lost 8 bases, V lost 2 bases, and 10 bases had no gene match. The germline V gene has CDR1 SEHNR and CDR2 FQNEAQ (reference sequence). CDR3 length equals 17 residues. Here the CDR3 DNA reads TGTGCCAGCAGCTTAAGTCCGGGACTAGCGGGACCGGGTACGCAGTATTTT. Residues: CASSLSPGLAGPGTQYF.